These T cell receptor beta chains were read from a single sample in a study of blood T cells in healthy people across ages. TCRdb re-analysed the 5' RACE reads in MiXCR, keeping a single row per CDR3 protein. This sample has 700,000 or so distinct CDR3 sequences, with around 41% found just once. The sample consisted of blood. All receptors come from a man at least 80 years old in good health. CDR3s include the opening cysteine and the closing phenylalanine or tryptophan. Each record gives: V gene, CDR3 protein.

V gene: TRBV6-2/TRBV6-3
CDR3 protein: CASNDGIASQFF

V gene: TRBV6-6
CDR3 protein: CASSYSAGVGREQYF

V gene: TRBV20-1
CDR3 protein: CSANDRGRLNTGELFF

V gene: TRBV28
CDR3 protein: CASRTTGQGTGELFF

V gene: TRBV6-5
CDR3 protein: CASNQGADSTDTQYF

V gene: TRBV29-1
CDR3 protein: CSVKTSGRARAGELFF

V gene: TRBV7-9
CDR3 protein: CASSSTPGQGANVLTF

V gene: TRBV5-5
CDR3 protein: CASSSPGLAGARSTDTQYF

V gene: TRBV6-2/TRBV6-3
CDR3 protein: CASSPRSQQPQHF

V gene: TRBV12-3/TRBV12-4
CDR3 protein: CASSPLGAGGRGTQYF

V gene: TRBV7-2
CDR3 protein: CASSTRTSVLTDTQYF

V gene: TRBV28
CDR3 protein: CASWTLAESYEQYF

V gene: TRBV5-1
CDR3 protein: CASSLDFGGRGTGELFF

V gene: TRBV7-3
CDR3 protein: CASSPTARGELFF

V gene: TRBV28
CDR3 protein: CASTPDRDQSLNQPQHF

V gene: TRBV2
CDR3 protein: CASRLASNEQFF

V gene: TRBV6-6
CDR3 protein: CASSYSGGTEGYTF

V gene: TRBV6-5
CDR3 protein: CASSYLAADSYEQYF

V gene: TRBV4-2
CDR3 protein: CASSQDGKRPPDNEQFF

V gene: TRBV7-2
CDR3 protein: CASSLAGTGETQYF

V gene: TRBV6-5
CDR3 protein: CASSYGFGAGGSEQFF

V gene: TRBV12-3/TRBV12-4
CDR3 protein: CASSPHRIYGYTF

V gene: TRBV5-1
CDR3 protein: CASSPQDKVKNIQYF

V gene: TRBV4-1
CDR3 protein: CAAWVGVKNIQYF

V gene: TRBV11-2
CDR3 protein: CASSLEGQGHYEQYF

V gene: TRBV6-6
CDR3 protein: CASSTSGGNSDTQYF

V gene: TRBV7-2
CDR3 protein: CASSSIGEADEQYF

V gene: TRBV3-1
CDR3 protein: CASSHGPPTGTTNSPLHF

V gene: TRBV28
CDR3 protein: CASALGEGRGQPQHF

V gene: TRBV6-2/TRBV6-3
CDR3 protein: CASSSPGLASQETQYF

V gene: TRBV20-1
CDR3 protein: CSATDQNRWFF

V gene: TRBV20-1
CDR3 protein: CSAKTSGRWETQYF

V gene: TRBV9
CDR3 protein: CASSLRTGLNYSYEQYF

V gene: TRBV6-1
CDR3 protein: CASSGNGVTQYF

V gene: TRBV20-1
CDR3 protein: CSAANGGSRREKLFF

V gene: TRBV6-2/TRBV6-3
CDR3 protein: CASRKTGNGNEQYF

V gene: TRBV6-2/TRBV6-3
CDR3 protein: CASSRTSDTQYF

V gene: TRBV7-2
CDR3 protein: CASSLYAGGLAGELFF

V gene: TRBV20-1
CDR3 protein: CSGKSGRDPGDIQYF

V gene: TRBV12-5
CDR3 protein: CASGRGQAETQYF

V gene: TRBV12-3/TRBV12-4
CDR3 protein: CASSFVFTGGADTQYF

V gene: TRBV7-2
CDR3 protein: CASSRLDLNSPLHF

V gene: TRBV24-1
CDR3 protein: CATSDPGEVNGYTF

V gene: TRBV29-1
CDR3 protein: CSVAGDRQGQYGYTF

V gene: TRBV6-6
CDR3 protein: CASSYSSVQKNTEAFF

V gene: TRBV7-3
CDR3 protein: CASSSPQGRGNEQFF